The 14 T cell receptor beta chains given below trace back to one sample, sequenced in a study of metastatic and nonmetastatic thyroid tumors. TCRdb called clones again from the PCR reads with MiXCR. The table lists 40,000 or so clones, about 15% of them singletons, with approximately 9.9% in the top ten. No treatment of any kind had been given to any patient before thyroid surgery. Sequencing was performed on tumor tissue. The receptor set was obtained from a female donor with papillary thyroid cancer or a benign thyroid nodule (not recorded which). Some clones in this sample may be carry-over from other donors' samples.

The table lists this clone with many counts. The gene calls are TRBV7-2 and TRBJ2-3, with D perhaps matching TRBD2 (6 bases). Trimming took off 4 bases at V and 0 bases at J, with 8 bases between the two ends. CDR1 and CDR2 (germline): SGHTA, FQGNSA. The CDR3 spans 14 residues. DNA of the CDR3: TGTGCCAGCAGCTGGGGGGACAGCACAGATACGCAGTATTTT. Its protein product is CASSWGDSTDTQYF.

Many counts were recorded for this clone. This sequence joins TRBV28 and TRBJ2-7; 9 bases map to TRBD2. After removal of 8 bases from V and 6 bases from J, the junction contained 5 bases not matched to a gene. Germline lookup yields CDR1 MDHEN and CDR2 SYDVKM. This CDR3 has 12 amino acids. For the CDR3, the DNA is TGTGCCAGCGAAGCGGGAGGAGGCGAGCAGTACTTC. Its protein product is CASEAGGGEQYF. The whole variable domain, filled in from reference TRBV28 and TRBJ2-7, reads DVKVTQSSRYLVKRTGEKVFLECVQDMDHENMFWYRQDPGLGLRLIYFSYDVKMKEKGDIPEGYSVSREKKERFSLILESASTNQTSMYLCASEAGGGEQYFGPGTRLTVT.

Concerning this clone itself: An end of the junction differs from the germline gene, which may be a read error. V and J are TRBV11-1 and TRBJ2-3, with D tentatively TRBD2 (6 bases). The CDR3 extends over 16 amino acids. Germline CDR1 SGHAT, CDR2 FQDESV (reference sequence). DNA for the CDR3: TGTGCCAGCAGCTTAGGGCGCCTAGCGAGCAGAGATACGCAGTATTTT. This encodes CASSLGRLASRDTQYF.

At least ten counts were recorded for this clone. V is TRBV20-1 and J is TRBJ2-5; a possible D gene is TRBD2 (6 bases). CDR3 length: 16 amino acids. The V and J ends lost 3 bases and 1 base respectively, with 18 bases between them. Per germline, CDR1 DFQATT and CDR2 SNEGSKA (reference sequence). The CDR3 reads CSASSGGANLQETQYF. CDR3 DNA sequence: TGCAGTGCTAGTTCCGGGGGAGCCAACCTCCAAGAGACCCAGTACTTC.

Note on this clone: A much larger clone differs from this one at a single base, so this may be a read error. The J gene is TRBJ2-5, the V gene TRBV7-6, with 11 nucleotides matching TRBD2. Germline V gene sequence: CDR1 SGHVS, CDR2 FNYEAQ. J lost 10 bases, V lost 5 bases, and 9 bases had no gene match. The CDR3 runs 14 residues. Here the CDR3 reads CASSPSGLAVHQYF. DNA of the CDR3: TGTGCCAGCAGCCCGTCGGGACTAGCGGTTCACCAGTACTTC.

The sample holds many counts of this clone. V usage is TRBV2 and J usage is TRBJ2-5, with 7 bases lining up with TRBD1. Germline loops: CDR1 SNHLY, CDR2 FYNNEI. The V and J ends lost 6 bases and 5 bases, in that order; junction bases with no gene match: 9. The CDR3 is made up of 14 amino acids. For the CDR3, the DNA is TGTGCCAGCAGCCTAACCGGGACAGTGGAGACCCAGTACTTC. This encodes CASSLTGTVETQYF.

This clone was counted many times. V gene TRBV2 combines with J gene TRBJ1-2; TRBD1 matches at 9 bases. The ends lost 9 bases at V and 7 bases at J; junction bases unmatched: 9. Germline V gives CDR1 SNHLY, CDR2 FYNNEI. CDR3 length: 13 amino acids. CDR3 nucleotide sequence: TGTGCCAGTCAGGGGGACAGGGCTACTGGCTACACCTTC. It encodes CASQGDRATGYTF.

This clone was seen a few times. This chain joins TRBV28 and TRBJ1-1; D is unresolved. Germline lookup yields CDR1 MDHEN and CDR2 SYDVKM. This CDR3 has 12 residues. V lost 3 bases and J 3 bases, leaving 5 bases between the germline ends. The CDR3 reads CASSFGYTEAFF. DNA for the CDR3: TGTGCCAGCAGTTTTGGCTACACTGAAGCTTTCTTT.

At least ten counts were recorded for this clone. The J gene is TRBJ1-2, the V gene TRBV12-3 or TRBV12-4; D is perhaps TRBD1 (6 bases). The V end lost 7 bases, the J end lost 2 bases, and 14 bases lay between the germline ends. The CDR3 length is 14 residues. CDR3 residues: CASTNRDLNYGYTF. The DNA for the CDR3 is TGTGCCAGCACTAACAGGGACCTAAACTATGGCTACACCTTC.

This clone came up many times. The J gene is TRBJ2-5, the V gene TRBV19; no clear D. The CDR3 is 11 residues long. Germline values: CDR1 LNHDA, CDR2 SQIVND (reference sequence). The V gene lost 7 bases and the J gene lost 2 bases, with 5 bases spanning the gap. The CDR3 here is CASKGQETQYF. The CDR3 DNA reads TGTGCCAGTAAGGGACAAGAGACCCAGTACTTC.

The chain joins TRBV28 to TRBJ2-7; 12 bases line up with TRBD2. There are 14 residues in the CDR3. Germline CDR1 is MDHEN and CDR2 is SYDVKM. V trimming: 6 bases; J trimming: 7 bases; junction bases outside the gene matches: 7. The CDR3 region is CASRPSGRAGEQYF. DNA for the CDR3: TGTGCCAGCAGACCTAGCGGGAGGGCCGGAGAGCAGTACTTC.

The chain couples TRBV29-1 to TRBJ2-1; TRBD1 matches 7 bases. CDR1 and CDR2 from the germline V gene are SQVTM and ANQGSEA. With V trimmed by 5 bases and J by 6 bases, 4 bases remained unmatched. This CDR3 has 12 amino acids. CDR3 sequence reads: CSVRAGGNEQFF. The CDR3 DNA reads TGCAGCGTTCGAGCAGGGGGCAATGAGCAGTTCTTC.

This clone came up many times. This chain joins TRBV5-6 and TRBJ1-2; TRBD1 might be the D (6 bases). This CDR3 comprises 14 residues. Trimming removed 0 bases at V and 6 bases at J, with 12 bases between. Germline values: CDR1 SGHDT, CDR2 YYEEEE. The CDR3 loop is CASSLAARGHGYTF. Written as DNA, the CDR3 is TGTGCCAGCAGCTTGGCCGCCAGGGGCCATGGCTACACCTTC.

This clone was counted ten times or more. The chain combines TRBV28 with TRBJ1-4; D not certain. Germline loops: CDR1 MDHEN, CDR2 SYDVKM. The CDR3 extends over 15 amino acids. Trimming removed 5 bases from V and 8 bases from J, with 18 bases in between. The CDR3 DNA follows: TGTGCCAGCAGTCTCCCCGGTTCTTTGGGGGAAAAACTGTTTTTT. It codes for CASSLPGSLGEKLFF.